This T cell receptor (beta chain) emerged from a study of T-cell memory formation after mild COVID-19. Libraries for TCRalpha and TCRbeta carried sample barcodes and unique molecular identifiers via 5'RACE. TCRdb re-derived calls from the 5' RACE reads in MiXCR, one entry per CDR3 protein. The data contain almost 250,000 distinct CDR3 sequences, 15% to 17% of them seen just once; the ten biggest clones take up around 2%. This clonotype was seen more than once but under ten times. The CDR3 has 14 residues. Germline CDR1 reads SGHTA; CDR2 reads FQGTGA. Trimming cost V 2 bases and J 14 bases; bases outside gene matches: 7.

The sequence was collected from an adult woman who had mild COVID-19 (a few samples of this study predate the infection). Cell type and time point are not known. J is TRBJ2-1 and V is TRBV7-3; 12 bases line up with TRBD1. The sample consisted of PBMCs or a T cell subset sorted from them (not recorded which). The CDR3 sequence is CASSLAGQGAQKFF. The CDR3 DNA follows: TGTGCCAGCAGCTTAGCGGGACAGGGGGCGCAAAAGTTCTTC.